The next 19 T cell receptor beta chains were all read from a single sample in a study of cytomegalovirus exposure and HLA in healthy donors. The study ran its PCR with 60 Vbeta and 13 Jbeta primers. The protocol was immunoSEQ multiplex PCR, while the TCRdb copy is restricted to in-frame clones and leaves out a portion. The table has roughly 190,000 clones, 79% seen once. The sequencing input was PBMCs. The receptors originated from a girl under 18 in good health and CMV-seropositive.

As DNA, the CDR3 is TGCAGCGTTGAGGGCCCAGGGGGCTACACCTTC. Its translation: CSVEGPGGYTF. The chain uses TRBV29-1 and TRBJ1-2; TRBD1 is a possible D gene (5 bases). This CDR3 comprises 11 residues. V was clipped by 3 bases and J by 8 bases, with 10 bases between them. Germline CDR1 is SQVTM and CDR2 is ANQGSEA.

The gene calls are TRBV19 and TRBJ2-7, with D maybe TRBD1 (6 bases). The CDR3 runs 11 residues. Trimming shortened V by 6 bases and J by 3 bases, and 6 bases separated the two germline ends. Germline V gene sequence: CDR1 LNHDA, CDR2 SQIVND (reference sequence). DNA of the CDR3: TGTGCCAGTAGGGACAGCTACGAGCAGTACTTC. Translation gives CASRDSYEQYF.

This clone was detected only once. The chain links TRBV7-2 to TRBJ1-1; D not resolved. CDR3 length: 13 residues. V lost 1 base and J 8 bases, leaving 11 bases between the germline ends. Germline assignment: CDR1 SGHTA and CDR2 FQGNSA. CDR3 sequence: CASSLGSLGEAFF. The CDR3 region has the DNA TGTGCCAGCAGCTTAGGGAGCCTTGGGGAAGCTTTCTTT. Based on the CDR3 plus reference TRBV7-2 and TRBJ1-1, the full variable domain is GAGVSQSPSNKVTEKGKDVELRCDPISGHTALYWYRQSLGQGLEFLIYFQGNSAPDKSGLPSDRFSAERTGGSVSTLTIQRTQQEDSAVYLCASSLGSLGEAFFGQGTRLTVV.

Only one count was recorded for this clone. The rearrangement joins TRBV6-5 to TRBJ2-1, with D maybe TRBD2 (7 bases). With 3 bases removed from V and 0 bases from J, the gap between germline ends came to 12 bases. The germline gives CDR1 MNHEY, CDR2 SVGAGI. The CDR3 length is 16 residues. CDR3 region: CASSYSGGHSYNEQFF. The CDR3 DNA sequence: TGTGCCAGCAGTTATTCCGGGGGGCACTCCTACAATGAGCAGTTCTTC.

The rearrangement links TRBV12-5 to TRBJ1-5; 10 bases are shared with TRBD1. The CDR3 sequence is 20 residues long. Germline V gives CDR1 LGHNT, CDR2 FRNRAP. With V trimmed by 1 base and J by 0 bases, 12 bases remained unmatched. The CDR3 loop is CASGLAPKGTGDNSNQPQHF. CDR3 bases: TGTGCTAGTGGTTTGGCCCCGAAAGGGACAGGGGACAATAGCAATCAGCCCCAGCATTTT.

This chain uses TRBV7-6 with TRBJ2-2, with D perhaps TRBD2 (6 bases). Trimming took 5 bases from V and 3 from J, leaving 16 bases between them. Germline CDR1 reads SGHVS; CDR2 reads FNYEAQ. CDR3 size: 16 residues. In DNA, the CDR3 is TGTGCCAGCAGCCCCTGGGGGGACGGAGACACCGGGGAGCTGTTTTTT. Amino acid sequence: CASSPWGDGDTGELFF.

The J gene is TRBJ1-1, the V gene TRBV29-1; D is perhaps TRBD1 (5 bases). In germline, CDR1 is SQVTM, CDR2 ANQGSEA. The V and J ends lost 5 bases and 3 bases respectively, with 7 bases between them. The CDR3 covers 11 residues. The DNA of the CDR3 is TGCAGCGTTCTCAGGGACACTGAAGCTTTCTTT. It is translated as CSVLRDTEAFF. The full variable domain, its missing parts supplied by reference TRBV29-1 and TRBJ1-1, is SAVISQKPSRDICQRGTSLTIQCQVDSQVTMMFWYRQQPGQSLTLIATANQGSEATYESGFVIDKFPISRPNLTFSTLTVSNMSPEDSSIYLCSVLRDTEAFFGQGTRLTVV.

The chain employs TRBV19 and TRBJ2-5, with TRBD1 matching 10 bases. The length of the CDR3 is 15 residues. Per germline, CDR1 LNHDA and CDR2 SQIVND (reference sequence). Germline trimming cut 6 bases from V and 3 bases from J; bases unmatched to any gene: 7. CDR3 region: CASRGTGEFEETQYF. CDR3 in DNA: TGTGCCAGTAGGGGGACAGGGGAATTTGAAGAGACCCAGTACTTC.

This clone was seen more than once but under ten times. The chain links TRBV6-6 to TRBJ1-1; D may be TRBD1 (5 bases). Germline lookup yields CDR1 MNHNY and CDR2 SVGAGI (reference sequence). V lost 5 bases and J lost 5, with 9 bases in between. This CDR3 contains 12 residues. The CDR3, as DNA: TGTGCCAGCAGTCTTTCAGGGACTGAAGCTTTCTTT. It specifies CASSLSGTEAFF.

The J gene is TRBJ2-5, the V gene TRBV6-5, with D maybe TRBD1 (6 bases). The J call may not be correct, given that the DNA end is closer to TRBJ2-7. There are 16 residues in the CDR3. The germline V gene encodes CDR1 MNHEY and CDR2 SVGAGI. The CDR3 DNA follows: TGTGCCAGCAGTTACTCGATCAGGTCAGGGGACTACGAGCAGTACTTC. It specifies CASSYSIRSGDYEQYF.

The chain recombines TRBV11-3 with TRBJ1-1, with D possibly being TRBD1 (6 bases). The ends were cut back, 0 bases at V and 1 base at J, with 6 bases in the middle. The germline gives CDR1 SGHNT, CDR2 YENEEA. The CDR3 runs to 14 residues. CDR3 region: CASSLETGNTEAFF. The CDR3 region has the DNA TGTGCCAGCAGCTTAGAGACAGGGAACACTGAAGCTTTCTTT. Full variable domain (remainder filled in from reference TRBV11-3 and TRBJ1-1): EAGVVQSPRYKIIEKKQPVAFWCNPISGHNTLYWYLQNLGQGPELLIRYENEEAVDDSQLPKDRFSAERLKGVDSTLKIQPAELGDSAVYLCASSLETGNTEAFFGQGTRLTVV.

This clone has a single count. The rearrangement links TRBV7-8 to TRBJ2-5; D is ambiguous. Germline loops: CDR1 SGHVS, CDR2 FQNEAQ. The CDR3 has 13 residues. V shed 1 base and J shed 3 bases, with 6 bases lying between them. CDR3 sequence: CASSLGLEETQYF. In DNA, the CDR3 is TGTGCCAGCAGCTTAGGGCTGGAAGAGACCCAGTACTTC. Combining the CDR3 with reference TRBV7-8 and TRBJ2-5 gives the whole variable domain GAGVSQSPRYKVAKRGQDVALRCDPISGHVSLFWYQQALGQGPEFLTYFQNEAQLDKSGLPSDRFFAERPEGSVSTLKIQRTQQEDSAVYLCASSLGLEETQYFGPGTRLLVL.

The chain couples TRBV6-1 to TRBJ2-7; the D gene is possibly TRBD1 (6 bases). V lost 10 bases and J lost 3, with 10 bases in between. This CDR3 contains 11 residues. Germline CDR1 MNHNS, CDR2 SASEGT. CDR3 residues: CATRGGYEQYF. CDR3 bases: TGTGCCACTCGAGGGGGCTACGAGCAGTACTTC.

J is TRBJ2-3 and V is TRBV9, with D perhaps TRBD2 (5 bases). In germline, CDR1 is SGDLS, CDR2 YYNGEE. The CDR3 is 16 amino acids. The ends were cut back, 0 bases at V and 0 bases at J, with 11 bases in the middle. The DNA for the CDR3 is TGTGCCAGCAGCGTAGGAAGCGGCACTAGCACAGATACGCAGTATTTT. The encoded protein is CASSVGSGTSTDTQYF.

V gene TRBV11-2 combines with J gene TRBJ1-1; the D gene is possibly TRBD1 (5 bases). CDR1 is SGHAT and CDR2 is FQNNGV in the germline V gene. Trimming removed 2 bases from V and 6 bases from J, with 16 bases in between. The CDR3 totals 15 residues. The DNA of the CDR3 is TGTGCCAGCAGCTTAAGGTTCACAGGCACGGCTGAAGCTTTCTTT. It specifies CASSLRFTGTAEAFF.

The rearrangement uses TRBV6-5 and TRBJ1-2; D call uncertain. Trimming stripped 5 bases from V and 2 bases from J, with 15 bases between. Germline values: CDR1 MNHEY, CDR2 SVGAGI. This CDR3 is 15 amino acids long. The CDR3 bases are TGTGCCAGCAGTGGGAGGTTGGAGACGAACTATGGCTACACCTTC. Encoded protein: CASSGRLETNYGYTF.

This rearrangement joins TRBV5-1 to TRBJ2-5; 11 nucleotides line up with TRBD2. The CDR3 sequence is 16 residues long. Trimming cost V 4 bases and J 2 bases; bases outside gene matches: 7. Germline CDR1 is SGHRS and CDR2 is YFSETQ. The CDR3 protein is CASSPGLAVSQETQYF. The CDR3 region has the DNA TGCGCCAGCAGCCCGGGACTAGCGGTTTCTCAAGAGACCCAGTACTTC.

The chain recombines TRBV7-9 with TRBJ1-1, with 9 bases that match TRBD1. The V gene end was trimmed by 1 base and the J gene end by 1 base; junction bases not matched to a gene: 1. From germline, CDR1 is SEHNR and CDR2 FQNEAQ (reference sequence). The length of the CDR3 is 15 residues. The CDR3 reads CASSLGDRANTEAFF. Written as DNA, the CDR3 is TGTGCCAGCAGCTTAGGGGACAGGGCGAACACTGAAGCTTTCTTT.

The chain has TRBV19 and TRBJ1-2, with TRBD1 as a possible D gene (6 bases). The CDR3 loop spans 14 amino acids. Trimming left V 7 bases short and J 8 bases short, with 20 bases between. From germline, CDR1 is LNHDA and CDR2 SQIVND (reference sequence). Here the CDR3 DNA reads TGTGCCAGTACCCCTGACAGGTCGGGTGGGGGCTACACCTTC. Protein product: CASTPDRSGGGYTF.